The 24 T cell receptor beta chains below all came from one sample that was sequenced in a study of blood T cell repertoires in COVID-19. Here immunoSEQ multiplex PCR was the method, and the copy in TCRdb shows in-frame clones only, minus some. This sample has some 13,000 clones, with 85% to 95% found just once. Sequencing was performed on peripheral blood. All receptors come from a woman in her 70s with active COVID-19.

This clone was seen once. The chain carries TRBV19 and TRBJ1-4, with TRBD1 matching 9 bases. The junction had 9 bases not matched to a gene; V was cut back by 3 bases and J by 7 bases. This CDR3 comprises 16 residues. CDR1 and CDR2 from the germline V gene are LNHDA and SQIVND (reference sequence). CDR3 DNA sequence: TGTGCCAGTAGTATCTGGGTGGGGACAGGGCGTGAAAAACTGTTTTTT. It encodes CASSIWVGTGREKLFF.

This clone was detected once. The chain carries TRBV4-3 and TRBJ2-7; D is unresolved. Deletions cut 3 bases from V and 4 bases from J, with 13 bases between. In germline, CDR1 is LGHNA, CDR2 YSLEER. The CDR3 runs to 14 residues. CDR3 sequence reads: CASSQADRQYEQYF. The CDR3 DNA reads TGCGCCAGCAGCCAGGCTGATAGACAATACGAGCAGTACTTC.

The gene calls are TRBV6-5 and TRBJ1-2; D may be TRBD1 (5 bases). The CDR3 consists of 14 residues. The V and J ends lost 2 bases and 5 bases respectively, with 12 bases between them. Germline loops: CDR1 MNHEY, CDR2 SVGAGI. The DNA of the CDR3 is TGTGCCAGCAGTTACGGTCAGGGCTTTTATGGCTACACCTTC. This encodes CASSYGQGFYGYTF.

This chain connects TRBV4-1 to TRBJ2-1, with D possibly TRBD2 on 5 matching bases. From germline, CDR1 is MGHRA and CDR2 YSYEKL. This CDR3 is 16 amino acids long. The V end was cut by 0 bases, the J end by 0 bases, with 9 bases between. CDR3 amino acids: CASSQDFTSSYNEQFF. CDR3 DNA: TGCGCCAGCAGCCAAGATTTCACTAGCTCCTACAATGAGCAGTTCTTC.

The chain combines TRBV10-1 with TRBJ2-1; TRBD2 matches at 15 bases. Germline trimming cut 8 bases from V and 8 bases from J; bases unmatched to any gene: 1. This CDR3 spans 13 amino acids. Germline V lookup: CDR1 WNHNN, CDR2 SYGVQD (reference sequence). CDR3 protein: CASGLAGGDEQFF. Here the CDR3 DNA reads TGCGCCAGCGGACTAGCGGGAGGGGATGAGCAGTTCTTC.

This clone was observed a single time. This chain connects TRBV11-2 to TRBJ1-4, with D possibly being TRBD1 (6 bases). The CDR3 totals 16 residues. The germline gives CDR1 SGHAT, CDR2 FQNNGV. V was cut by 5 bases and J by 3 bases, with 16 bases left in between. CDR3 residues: CASSPLTGRANEKLFF. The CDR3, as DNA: TGTGCCAGCAGCCCACTTACAGGGCGGGCTAATGAAAAACTGTTTTTT.

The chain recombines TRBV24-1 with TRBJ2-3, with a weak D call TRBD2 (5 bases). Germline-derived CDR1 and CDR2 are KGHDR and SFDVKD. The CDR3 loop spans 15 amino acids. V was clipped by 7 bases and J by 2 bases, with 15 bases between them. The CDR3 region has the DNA TGTGCCACCAGAGGTACTAACGGGAACACAGATACGCAGTATTTT. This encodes CATRGTNGNTDTQYF.

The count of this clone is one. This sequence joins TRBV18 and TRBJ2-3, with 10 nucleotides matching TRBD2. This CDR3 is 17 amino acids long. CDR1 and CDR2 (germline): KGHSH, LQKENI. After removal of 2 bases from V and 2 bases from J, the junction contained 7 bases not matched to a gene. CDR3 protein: CASSPIVSGRATDTQYF. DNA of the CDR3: TGTGCCAGCTCACCAATCGTCAGCGGGAGGGCCACAGATACGCAGTATTTT.

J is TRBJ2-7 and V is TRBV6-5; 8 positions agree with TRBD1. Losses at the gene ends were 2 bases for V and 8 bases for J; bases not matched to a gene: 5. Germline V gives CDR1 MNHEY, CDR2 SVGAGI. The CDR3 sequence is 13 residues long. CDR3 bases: TGTGCCAGCAGTTACGGTGGACAGGGTCAGCAGTACTTC. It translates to CASSYGGQGQQYF.

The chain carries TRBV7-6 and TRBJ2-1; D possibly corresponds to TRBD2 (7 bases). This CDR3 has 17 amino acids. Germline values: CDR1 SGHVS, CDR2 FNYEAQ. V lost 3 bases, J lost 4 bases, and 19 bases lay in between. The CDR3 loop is CASSFGLGGESYNEQFF. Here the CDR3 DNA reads TGTGCCAGCAGCTTTGGACTAGGGGGGGAGAGTTACAATGAGCAGTTCTTC.

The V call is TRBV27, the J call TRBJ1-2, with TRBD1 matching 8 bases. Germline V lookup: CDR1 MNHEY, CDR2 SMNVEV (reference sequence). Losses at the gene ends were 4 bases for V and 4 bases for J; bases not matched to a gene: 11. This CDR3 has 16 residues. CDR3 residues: CASSSAGGPSSYGYTF. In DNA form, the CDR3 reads TGTGCCAGCAGTTCGGCAGGGGGCCCCTCTTCCTATGGCTACACCTTC.

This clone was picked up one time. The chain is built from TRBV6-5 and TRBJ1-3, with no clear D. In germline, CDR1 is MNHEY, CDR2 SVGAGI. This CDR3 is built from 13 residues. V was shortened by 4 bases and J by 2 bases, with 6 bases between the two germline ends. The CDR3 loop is CASSSETGNTIYF. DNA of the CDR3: TGTGCCAGCAGTTCAGAAACTGGAAACACCATATATTTT.

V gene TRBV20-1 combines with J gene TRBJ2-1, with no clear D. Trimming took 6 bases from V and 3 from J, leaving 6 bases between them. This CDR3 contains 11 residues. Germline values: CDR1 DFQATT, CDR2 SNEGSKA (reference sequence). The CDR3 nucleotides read TGCAGTGCCAGTCACTACAATGAGCAGTTCTTC. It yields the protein CSASHYNEQFF.

The CDR3 DNA is TGCAGTGCTAGTGGCCGGGTCAATGAGCAGTTCTTC. It encodes CSASGRVNEQFF. V usage is TRBV20-1 and J usage is TRBJ2-1; D is unclear. The V and J ends lost 3 bases and 6 bases respectively, with 9 bases between them. Germline CDR1 and CDR2: DFQATT and SNEGSKA (reference sequence). CDR3 length: 12 amino acids.

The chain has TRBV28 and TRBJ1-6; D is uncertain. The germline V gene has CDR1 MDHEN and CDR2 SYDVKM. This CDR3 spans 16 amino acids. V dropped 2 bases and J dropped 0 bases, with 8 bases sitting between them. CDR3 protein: CASSLGRSSYNSPLHF. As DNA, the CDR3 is TGTGCCAGCAGTTTAGGGAGGAGCTCCTATAATTCACCCCTCCACTTT.

The CDR3 DNA is TGTGCCAGTAGTATAGTACAGGAAGATACGCAGTATTTT. Translation gives CASSIVQEDTQYF. The rearrangement joins TRBV19 to TRBJ2-3, with a weak D call TRBD1 (5 bases). This CDR3 has 13 residues. CDR1 is LNHDA and CDR2 is SQIVND in the germline V gene (reference sequence). V shed 1 base and J shed 5 bases, with 7 bases lying between them.

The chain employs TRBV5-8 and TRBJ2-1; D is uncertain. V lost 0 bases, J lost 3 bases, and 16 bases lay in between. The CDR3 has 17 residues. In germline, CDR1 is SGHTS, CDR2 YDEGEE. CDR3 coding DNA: TGTGCCAGCAGCTTGGCTCTCCACCAAGAGATCTACAATGAGCAGTTCTTC. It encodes CASSLALHQEIYNEQFF.

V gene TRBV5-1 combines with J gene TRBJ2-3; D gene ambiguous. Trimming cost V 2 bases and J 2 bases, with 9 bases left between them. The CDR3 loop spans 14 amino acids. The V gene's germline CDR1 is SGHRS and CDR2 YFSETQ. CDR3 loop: CASSFDGSTDTQYF. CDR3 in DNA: TGCGCCAGCAGCTTTGATGGCTCCACAGATACGCAGTATTTT.

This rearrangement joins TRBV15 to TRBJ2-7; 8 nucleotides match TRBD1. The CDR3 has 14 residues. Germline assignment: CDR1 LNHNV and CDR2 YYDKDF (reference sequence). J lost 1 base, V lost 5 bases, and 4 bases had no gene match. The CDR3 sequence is CATSSRQGSYEQYF. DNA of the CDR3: TGTGCCACCAGCTCTAGACAGGGGTCCTACGAGCAGTACTTC. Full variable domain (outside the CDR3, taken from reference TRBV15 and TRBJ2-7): DAMVIQNPRYQVTQFGKPVTLSCSQTLNHNVMYWYQQKSSQAPKLLFHYYDKDFNNEADTPDNFQSRRPNTSFCFLDIRSPGLGDTAMYLCATSSRQGSYEQYFGPGTRLTVT.

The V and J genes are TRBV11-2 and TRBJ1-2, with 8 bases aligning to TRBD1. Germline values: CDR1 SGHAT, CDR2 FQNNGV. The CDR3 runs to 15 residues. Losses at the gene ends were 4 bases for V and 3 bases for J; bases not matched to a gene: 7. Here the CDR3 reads CASSSRDRSYYGYTF. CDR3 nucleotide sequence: TGTGCCAGCAGCTCCCGGGACAGGAGCTACTATGGCTACACCTTC.

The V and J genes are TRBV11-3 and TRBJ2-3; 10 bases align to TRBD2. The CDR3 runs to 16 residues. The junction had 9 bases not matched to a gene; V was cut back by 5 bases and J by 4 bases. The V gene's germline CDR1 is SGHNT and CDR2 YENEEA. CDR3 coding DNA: TGTGCCAGCAGCCCGATAGCGGGAGGAGGAGCAGATACGCAGTATTTT. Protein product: CASSPIAGGGADTQYF.

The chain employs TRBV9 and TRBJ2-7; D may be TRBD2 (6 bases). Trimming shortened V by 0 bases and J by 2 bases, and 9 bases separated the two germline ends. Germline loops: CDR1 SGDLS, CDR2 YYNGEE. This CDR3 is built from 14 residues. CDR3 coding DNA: TGTGCCAGCAGCGTAGACGGGACTGCCTACGAGCAGTACTTC. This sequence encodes CASSVDGTAYEQYF.

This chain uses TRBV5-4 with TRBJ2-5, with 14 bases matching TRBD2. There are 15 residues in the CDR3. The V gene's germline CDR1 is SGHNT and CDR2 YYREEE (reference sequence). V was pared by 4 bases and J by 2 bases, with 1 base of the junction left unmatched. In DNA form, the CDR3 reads TGTGCCAGCAGCCGGACTAGCGGGAGGCAAGAGACCCAGTACTTC. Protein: CASSRTSGRQETQYF. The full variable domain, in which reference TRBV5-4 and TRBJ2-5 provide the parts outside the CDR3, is ETGVTQSPTHLIKTRGQQVTLRCSSQSGHNTVSWYQQALGQGPQFIFQYYREEENGRGNFPPRFSGLQFPNYSSELNVNALELDDSALYLCASSRTSGRQETQYFGPGTRLLVL.

This chain's CDR3 is CASSGTGTYEQYF. Here the CDR3 DNA reads TGTGCCAGCAGCGGGACAGGGACCTACGAGCAGTACTTC. The chain employs TRBV11-2 and TRBJ2-7; the match to TRBD1 covers 9 bases. V was pared by 5 bases and J by 2 bases, with 1 base of the junction left unmatched. Germline CDR1 reads SGHAT; CDR2 reads FQNNGV. The CDR3 runs 13 residues.